Each of the 13 T cell receptor beta chains below was sequenced from the same sample in a study of blood T cell repertoires in COVID-19. The table came from immunoSEQ multiplex PCR; TCRdb's copy has only in-frame clones and leaves some out. The data hold more than 250,000 clones, with roughly 86% observed a single time. The sequencing input was peripheral blood. The source of these receptors is a human donor in a cohort sampled during active COVID-19.

This clone has just a few counts. V is TRBV6-1 and J is TRBJ1-2; perhaps TRBD1 as D (5 bases). Trimming shortened V by 0 bases and J by 13 bases, and 15 bases separated the two germline ends. CDR3 length: 13 residues. The germline CDR1 and CDR2 sequences are MNHNS and SASEGT. The CDR3 nucleotides are TGTGCCAGCAGTGAAGCGGCAGGGCCCCTTCGCACCTTC. Translating gives CASSEAAGPLRTF.

This clone came up a few times. J is TRBJ2-7 and V is TRBV30; 13 nucleotides match TRBD2. The germline gives CDR1 GTSNPN, CDR2 SVGIG (reference sequence). The trim removed 0 bases at V and 2 bases at J, leaving 7 bases unmatched. This CDR3 has 17 amino acids. The DNA for the CDR3 is TGTGCCTGGAGTGTATCCTACGGGACTAGCGGGACCTACGAGCAGTACTTC. This encodes CAWSVSYGTSGTYEQYF.

The sample holds one count of this clone. The V call is TRBV9, the J call TRBJ2-7; TRBD2 aligns across 8 bases. V shed 0 bases, J shed 2 bases, and the junction held 7 bases outside the gene matches. The CDR3 is made up of 16 amino acids. The germline CDR1 and CDR2 sequences are SGDLS and YYNGEE. This chain's CDR3 is CASSVGLAGAPYEQYF. In DNA, the CDR3 is TGTGCCAGCAGCGTAGGGCTAGCGGGCGCCCCCTACGAGCAGTACTTC.

J is TRBJ1-1 and V is TRBV6-5; maybe TRBD1 (5 bases). This CDR3 comprises 15 residues. Trimming removed 0 bases at V and 0 bases at J, with 8 bases between. The germline gives CDR1 MNHEY, CDR2 SVGAGI. The CDR3 protein is CASSYSTDMNTEAFF. The CDR3 nucleotides are TGTGCCAGCAGTTACTCGACAGACATGAACACTGAAGCTTTCTTT.

This sequence joins TRBV4-1 and TRBJ2-5; 7 nucleotides align to TRBD2. The CDR3 totals 14 residues. Per the germline V gene, CDR1 is MGHRA and CDR2 is YSYEKL. Trimming removed 4 bases from V and 2 bases from J; junction bases left unmatched: 4. DNA of the CDR3: TGCGCCAGCAGCCTGGGACTAAGACAAGAGACCCAGTACTTC. This sequence encodes CASSLGLRQETQYF.

The rearrangement uses TRBV25-1 and TRBJ1-3, with a weak D call TRBD1 (5 bases). CDR1 and CDR2 (germline): MGHDK, SYGVNS. The CDR3 spans 12 residues. Trimming took off 10 bases at V and 15 bases at J, with 22 bases between the two ends. DNA for the CDR3: TGTGCCACTCTCCCCCCTGATGGGGCCCAATATTTT. This sequence encodes CATLPPDGAQYF.

This clone was counted a few times. The chain employs TRBV7-8 and TRBJ2-3; 8 bases fit TRBD1. CDR1 and CDR2 (germline): SGHVS, FQNEAQ. This CDR3 contains 17 residues. Trimming cost V 5 bases and J 0 bases; bases outside gene matches: 10. The chain's CDR3 is CASSVGTGPTSTDTQYF. DNA for the CDR3: TGTGCCAGCAGCGTGGGGACAGGACCCACTAGCACAGATACGCAGTATTTT. Supplemented by reference TRBV7-8 and TRBJ2-3, the full variable domain reads GAGVSQSPRYKVAKRGQDVALRCDPISGHVSLFWYQQALGQGPEFLTYFQNEAQLDKSGLPSDRFFAERPEGSVSTLKIQRTQQEDSAVYLCASSVGTGPTSTDTQYFGPGTRLTVL.

The V call is TRBV12-3 or TRBV12-4, the J call TRBJ2-7, with D maybe TRBD1 (5 bases). The CDR3 sequence is 11 residues long. Trimming shortened V by 8 bases and J by 7 bases, and 12 bases separated the two germline ends. The CDR3 sequence: CASHDSLEQYF. The CDR3 bases are TGTGCCAGCCACGACAGTCTTGAGCAGTACTTC.

V gene TRBV30 combines with J gene TRBJ1-5, with a weak D call TRBD1 (5 bases). Germline lookup yields CDR1 GTSNPN and CDR2 SVGIG (reference sequence). V was clipped by 8 bases and J by 6 bases, with 17 bases between them. This CDR3 spans 13 amino acids. CDR3 nucleotides: TGTGCCACCTCCCCCGGGGGTGGTCAGCCCCAGCATTTT. The encoded protein is CATSPGGGQPQHF. The complete variable domain, with remaining parts taken from reference TRBV30 and TRBJ1-5, reads SQTIHQWPATLVQPVGSPLSLECTVEGTSNPNLYWYRQAAGRGLQLLFYSVGIGQISSEVPQNLSASRPQDRQFILSSKKLLLSDSGFYLCATSPGGGQPQHFGDGTRLSIL.

The chain uses TRBV15 and TRBJ1-4, with a possible D match to TRBD1 (6 bases). Trimming pared 3 bases from V and 2 bases from J, leaving 10 bases between. The germline CDR1 and CDR2 sequences are LNHNV and YYDKDF (reference sequence). The CDR3 is 15 residues long. CDR3 protein: CATSSHRETNEKLFF. DNA of the CDR3: TGTGCCACCAGCAGCCACAGGGAGACTAATGAAAAACTGTTTTTT.

The rearrangement uses TRBV7-8 and TRBJ1-5; D might be TRBD1 (6 bases). Germline values: CDR1 SGHVS, CDR2 FQNEAQ. The CDR3 is 16 amino acids. Trimming cost V 5 bases and J 7 bases, with 21 bases left between them. The CDR3 reads CASSPYGRGAMQPQHF. CDR3 DNA sequence: TGTGCCAGCAGCCCTTATGGGAGGGGGGCAATGCAGCCCCAGCATTTT.

The chain uses TRBV25-1 and TRBJ2-7; 7 bases are a match to TRBD1. The CDR3 is 13 amino acids. Germline V gene lookup returns CDR1 MGHDK and CDR2 SYGVNS. The trim removed 5 bases at V and 2 bases at J, leaving 3 bases unmatched. CDR3 sequence (DNA): TGTGCCAGCAGTTGGGACAGCCCCTACGAGCAGTACTTC. This translates into CASSWDSPYEQYF.

The CDR3: CASSFSGTTEAFF. CDR3 coding DNA: TGTGCCAGCAGTTTCTCCGGGACAACTGAAGCTTTCTTT. The gene calls are TRBV6-2 or TRBV6-3 and TRBJ1-1; weak D call: TRBD1 (6 bases). The length of the CDR3 is 13 residues. The V gene's germline CDR1 is MNHEY and CDR2 SVGEGT. The ends were cut back, 4 bases at V and 5 bases at J, with 11 bases in the middle.